These 2 T cell receptor beta chains were sequenced from one sample in a study of cytomegalovirus exposure and HLA in healthy donors. PCR used 60 Vbeta primers and 13 Jbeta primers. Assay used: immunoSEQ multiplex PCR; TCRdb lists only in-frame clones, some missing. Of about 160,000 clones in the sample, about 85% were seen once. The sequenced sample consisted of PBMCs. The receptor source for this set is a man younger than 35 in good health and CMV-seropositive.

The chain combines TRBV9 with TRBJ2-5; D is uncertain. Germline CDR1 and CDR2: SGDLS and YYNGEE. This CDR3 has 14 residues. Trimming pared 2 bases from V and 3 bases from J, leaving 11 bases between. The CDR3 DNA reads as TGTGCCAGCAGCGTCAAGCCGAACGAAGAGACCCAGTACTTC. Protein sequence: CASSVKPNEETQYF. The full variable domain, completed using reference TRBV9 and TRBJ2-5, is DSGVTQTPKHLITATGQRVTLRCSPRSGDLSVYWYQQSLDQGLQFLIQYYNGEERAKGNILERFSAQQFPDLHSELNLSSLELGDSALYFCASSVKPNEETQYFGPGTRLLVL.

The gene calls are TRBV5-6 and TRBJ1-2; 11 positions agree with TRBD1. The germline V gene has CDR1 SGHDT and CDR2 YYEEEE. Losses at the gene ends were 4 bases for V and 5 bases for J; bases not matched to a gene: 4. The CDR3 length is 14 residues. CDR3 region: CASSPGTGGYGYTF. Written as DNA, the CDR3 is TGTGCCAGCAGCCCGGGGACAGGGGGGTATGGCTACACCTTC. The entire variable domain, with the rest obtained from reference TRBV5-6 and TRBJ1-2, is as follows: DAGVTQSPTHLIKTRGQQVTLRCSPKSGHDTVSWYQQALGQGPQFIFQYYEEEERQRGNFPDRFSGHQFPNYSSELNVNALLLGDSALYLCASSPGTGGYGYTFGSGTRLTVV.